Shown below are 4 T cell receptor beta chains from a single sample sequenced in a study of identical twins. TCRdb reprocessed the 5' RACE reads via MiXCR and lists one record per CDR3 protein. Of about 810,000 distinct CDR3 sequences listed, 9% to 15% are singletons. The data also belong to a second study, concerning yellow fever vaccine responses in identical twins.

The specimen was PBMCs. All receptors come from a woman aged 18-29 years in good health.

This chain links TRBV15 with TRBJ2-7; 10 nucleotides align to TRBD1. The ends lost 0 bases at V and 6 bases at J; junction bases unmatched: 2. Germline V gene data show CDR1 as LNHNV and CDR2 as YYDKDF (reference sequence). This CDR3 spans 14 amino acids. The CDR3 DNA reads TGTGCCACCAGCAGAGATGGGACAGGGGTCGAGCAGTACTTC. Its translation: CATSRDGTGVEQYF.

The chain uses TRBV3-1 and TRBJ2-5; 7 nucleotides match TRBD1. The length of the CDR3 is 17 residues. V lost 1 base to trimming and J lost 7 bases; unmatched junction nucleotides: 15. CDR1 is LGHDT, CDR2 YNNKEL, per germline (reference sequence). The CDR3 protein is CASSQGYGTVGPATQYF. CDR3 in DNA: TGTGCCAGCAGCCAAGGTTATGGGACAGTGGGTCCCGCGACCCAGTACTTC.

The chain carries TRBV5-6 and TRBJ2-1; tentative D call: TRBD1 (5 bases). Trimming removed 2 bases from V and 0 bases from J, with 6 bases in between. The CDR3 has 14 amino acids. Germline-derived CDR1 and CDR2 are SGHDT and YYEEEE. DNA for the CDR3: TGTGCCAGCAGCTTTGGACACTCCTACAATGAGCAGTTCTTC. Translated, it gives CASSFGHSYNEQFF.

The CDR3 loop is CASSARDSSLEQYF. The CDR3 region has the DNA TGTGCCAGCAGCGCTCGGGACAGCTCCCTCGAGCAGTACTTC. This rearrangement joins TRBV7-6 to TRBJ2-7; TRBD1 matches 7 bases. CDR1 is SGHVS, CDR2 FNYEAQ, per germline. This CDR3 is built from 14 residues. Trimming cost V 5 bases and J 6 bases; bases outside gene matches: 10. Drawing the rest from reference TRBV7-6 and TRBJ2-7, the complete variable domain is GAGVSQSPRYKVTKRGQDVALRCDPISGHVSLYWYRQALGQGPEFLTYFNYEAQQDKSGLPNDRFSAERPEGSISTLTIQRTEQRDSAMYRCASSARDSSLEQYFGPGTRLTVT.